What follows are 29 T cell receptor beta chains derived from one specimen sequenced in a study of beta chain features in type 1 diabetes. Of the isolated RNA, all was reverse transcribed, and so the sequenced material was expressed TCRB transcripts. TCRdb keeps only in-frame clones here, not all; method: immunoSEQ multiplex PCR. This sample yields under 500,000 clones, of which 30% are seen a single time; almost 0.065% belongs to the top ten. The sample consisted of naive CD4+ T cells from blood. The receptors derive from a man between 18 and 29 years old in good health.

This clone has just a few counts. J is TRBJ2-1 and V is TRBV29-1, with no clear D. The CDR3 is 13 amino acids. Trimming removed 4 bases from V and 6 bases from J, with 13 bases in between. Germline CDR1 SQVTM, CDR2 ANQGSEA. The CDR3 region has the DNA TGCAGCGTTGGTACATATGCCCTCAATGAGCAGTTCTTC. Its translation is CSVGTYALNEQFF.

V is TRBV7-2 and J is TRBJ1-5; the D is unclear. CDR1 and CDR2 (germline): SGHTA, FQGNSA. This CDR3 has 15 residues. Trimming took off 4 bases at V and 4 bases at J, with 14 bases between the two ends. The CDR3 protein is CASSWTGFPNQPQHF. The CDR3 nucleotides read TGTGCCAGCAGCTGGACCGGGTTCCCAAATCAGCCCCAGCATTTT.

CDR3 DNA: TGTGCCTGGAGCGTAAACAAGAGGGATACGCAGTATTTT. It is translated as CAWSVNKRDTQYF. V is TRBV30 and J is TRBJ2-3; no clear D gene. Trimming cost V 3 bases and J 6 bases, with 13 bases left between them. From germline, CDR1 is GTSNPN and CDR2 SVGIG (reference sequence). The CDR3 extends over 13 amino acids.

The table lists this clone with a few counts. J is TRBJ1-2 and V is TRBV20-1; D ambiguous. CDR1 is DFQATT and CDR2 is SNEGSKA in the germline V gene (reference sequence). The CDR3 is made up of 10 amino acids. V was cut by 6 bases and J by 8 bases, with 10 bases left in between. CDR3 bases: TGCAGTGCCCTCGGGTCCGGCTACACCTTC. It translates to CSALGSGYTF.

This chain links TRBV5-6 with TRBJ2-3; 8 bases fit TRBD2. V lost 4 bases, J lost 4 bases, and 11 bases stayed unmatched. The CDR3 contains 16 residues. The V gene's germline CDR1 is SGHDT and CDR2 YYEEEE. The CDR3 loop is CASSRLTGRAPDTQYF. CDR3 DNA: TGTGCCAGCAGCCGCCTTACCGGGAGGGCCCCAGATACGCAGTATTTT.

This clone appeared a few times. One end of the junction does not line up with germline, which may come from a read error. The chain recombines TRBV6-5 with TRBJ2-1, with D tentatively TRBD2 (6 bases). The CDR3 has 16 amino acids. Germline V gives CDR1 MNHEY, CDR2 SVGAGI. CDR3 bases: TGTGCCAGCAGTTACTCAGGCAACCCGGACTACGATGAGCAGTTCTTC. Its protein is CASSYSGNPDYDEQFF.

V and J are TRBV7-8 and TRBJ2-6; D ambiguous. V was shortened by 5 bases and J by 0 bases, with 14 bases between the two germline ends. Germline CDR1 and CDR2: SGHVS and FQNEAQ. The length of the CDR3 is 17 residues. This CDR3 is CASSPEIYSSGANVLTF. The CDR3 DNA reads as TGTGCCAGCAGCCCCGAGATCTATAGCTCTGGGGCCAACGTCCTGACTTTC.

V usage is TRBV4-3 and J usage is TRBJ2-7; 13 bases are shared with TRBD2. V dropped 5 bases and J dropped 4; count of bases not matched to a gene: 5. CDR3 length: 15 residues. Germline loops: CDR1 LGHNA, CDR2 YSLEER. In nucleotides, the CDR3 is TGCGCCAGCAGCTCACTAGCGGGAGGGAGGTACGAGCAGTACTTC. It specifies CASSSLAGGRYEQYF.

The rearrangement links TRBV6-5 to TRBJ2-1, with 7 nucleotides matching TRBD2. This CDR3 has 15 amino acids. Germline V gives CDR1 MNHEY, CDR2 SVGAGI. The ends lost 4 bases at V and 7 bases at J; junction bases unmatched: 10. The CDR3 DNA follows: TGTGCCAGCAGTTTGCAGCGGGAATCAGGTAATGAGCAGTTCTTC. Protein: CASSLQRESGNEQFF.

This clone was counted only a few times. The J gene is TRBJ2-3, the V gene TRBV30; 7 bases map to TRBD1. V dropped 1 base and J dropped 3; count of bases not matched to a gene: 7. There are 15 residues in the CDR3. Germline CDR1 is GTSNPN and CDR2 is SVGIG (reference sequence). The CDR3 DNA sequence: TGTGCCTGGAGTGGAGACAGGGAAGCGACAGATACGCAGTATTTT. Protein: CAWSGDREATDTQYF.

This clone was counted a few times. The rearrangement links TRBV19 to TRBJ2-5; no reliable D call. The CDR3 consists of 13 residues. Trimming shortened V by 3 bases and J by 4 bases, and 9 bases separated the two germline ends. Per the germline V gene, CDR1 is LNHDA and CDR2 is SQIVND (reference sequence). The CDR3 is CASSIGQLETQYF. Here the CDR3 DNA reads TGTGCCAGTAGTATCGGGCAACTAGAGACCCAGTACTTC. Using reference TRBV19 and TRBJ2-5 for the parts outside the CDR3, the full variable domain is DGGITQSPKYLFRKEGQNVTLSCEQNLNHDAMYWYRQDPGQGLRLIYYSQIVNDFQKGDIAEGYSVSREKKESFPLTVTSAQKNPTAFYLCASSIGQLETQYFGPGTRLLVL.

The gene calls are TRBV7-2 and TRBJ2-1; no clear D gene. V lost 1 base and J 0 bases, leaving 7 bases between the germline ends. This CDR3 spans 15 amino acids. Germline V gene lookup returns CDR1 SGHTA and CDR2 FQGNSA. CDR3 DNA sequence: TGTGCCAGCAGCTTAGGTCGCCCCTCCTACAATGAGCAGTTCTTC. It is translated as CASSLGRPSYNEQFF.

This clone was counted between two and nine times. The chain uses TRBV10-3 and TRBJ2-7; D possibly matches TRBD1 or TRBD2 (5 bases each). Germline V CDR1 and CDR2: ENHRY, SYGVKD. Trimming stripped 7 bases from V and 0 bases from J, with 19 bases between. The CDR3 extends over 16 amino acids. CDR3 DNA: TGTGCCATCACCCCCTCGGGACGGACCCTCTCCTACGAGCAGTACTTC. Its translation: CAITPSGRTLSYEQYF.

This clone has more than one count but fewer than ten. This sequence joins TRBV29-1 and TRBJ2-1; D might be TRBD1 (5 bases). The CDR3 sequence is 12 residues long. Per germline, CDR1 SQVTM and CDR2 ANQGSEA. Trimming took 7 bases from V and 5 from J, leaving 12 bases between them. The CDR3 nucleotides are TGCAGCGCCCTCGTAGGGGACAATGAGCAGTTCTTC. Translation gives CSALVGDNEQFF.

This clone has a handful of counts. V and J are TRBV7-9 and TRBJ2-3, with D possibly TRBD2 on 6 matching bases. The CDR3 sequence is 13 residues long. The germline gives CDR1 SEHNR, CDR2 FQNEAQ (reference sequence). The V gene lost 5 bases and the J gene lost 5 bases, with 11 bases spanning the gap. The CDR3 protein is CASSTREIDTQYF. The DNA of the CDR3 is TGTGCCAGCAGCACCCGGGAGATAGATACGCAGTATTTT.

This clone was seen only a few times. The chain combines TRBV7-2 with TRBJ2-5; possibly TRBD2 for D (5 bases). The CDR3 loop spans 14 amino acids. V was cut by 1 base and J by 2 bases, with 8 bases left in between. CDR1 is SGHTA and CDR2 is FQGNSA in the germline V gene. CDR3 bases: TGTGCCAGCAGCTTAGGATCGGGGCAAGAGACCCAGTACTTC. This gives the protein CASSLGSGQETQYF.

This clone was seen once. The J gene is TRBJ2-1, the V gene TRBV7-2; the D is unclear. Per the germline V gene, CDR1 is SGHTA and CDR2 is FQGNSA. The length of the CDR3 is 15 residues. V shed 5 bases and J shed 0 bases, with 11 bases lying between them. The CDR3 sequence: CASSESVTSYNEQFF. The CDR3 DNA sequence: TGTGCCAGCAGCGAGAGTGTTACCTCCTACAATGAGCAGTTCTTC.

The chain has TRBV6-6 and TRBJ2-7; 7 bases are shared with TRBD1. Germline CDR1 reads MNHNY; CDR2 reads SVGAGI (reference sequence). V shed 7 bases, J shed 5 bases, and the junction held 8 bases outside the gene matches. This CDR3 contains 13 residues. The DNA for the CDR3 is TGTGCCAGCACCTCGGACAGGAGCGACGAGCAGTACTTC. Residues: CASTSDRSDEQYF.

This clone has only a few counts. V and J are TRBV29-1 and TRBJ1-3; 8 positions match TRBD1. Germline V gene sequence: CDR1 SQVTM, CDR2 ANQGSEA. V trimming: 4 bases; J trimming: 3 bases; junction bases outside the gene matches: 5. The CDR3 consists of 14 residues. This CDR3 is CSVVGQGYGNTIYF. As DNA, the CDR3 is TGCAGCGTTGTAGGACAGGGCTATGGAAACACCATATATTTT.

This clone turned up a few times. The chain joins TRBV29-1 to TRBJ2-3, with 7 nucleotides matching TRBD1. Trimming took 5 bases from V and 8 from J; bases not matched to a gene: 7. The CDR3 has 12 residues. Germline loops: CDR1 SQVTM, CDR2 ANQGSEA. The CDR3 DNA is TGCAGCGTTCAGACAGGGACGGGTACGCAGTATTTT. It is translated as CSVQTGTGTQYF.

In its sample, this clone was seen a few times. The V gene is TRBV5-1, the J gene TRBJ2-2, with 7 bases matching TRBD1. Germline CDR1 SGHRS, CDR2 YFSETQ. This CDR3 has 15 amino acids. V shed 2 bases, J shed 0 bases, and the junction held 1 base outside the gene matches. CDR3 nucleotide sequence: TGCGCCAGCAGCTTCCAGGGGGCGAACACCGGGGAGCTGTTTTTT. It yields the protein CASSFQGANTGELFF.

The rearrangement uses TRBV30 and TRBJ2-1, with TRBD1 identical over 7 bases. This CDR3 region has 13 residues. The J segment lost 7 bases and the V segment lost 2 bases, leaving 5 bases of the junction unmatched. Germline-derived CDR1 and CDR2 are GTSNPN and SVGIG (reference sequence). The CDR3 here is CAWSILRGNEQFF. The DNA of the CDR3 is TGTGCCTGGAGTATACTCAGGGGGAATGAGCAGTTCTTC.

This chain joins TRBV11-3 and TRBJ2-3; 8 bases map to TRBD1. J lost 5 bases, V lost 4 bases, and 8 bases had no gene match. The CDR3 length is 15 residues. Germline CDR1 SGHNT, CDR2 YENEEA. In nucleotides, the CDR3 is TGTGCCAGCAGCTCCGGGACAGGTTGGGAAGATACGCAGTATTTT. Amino acids: CASSSGTGWEDTQYF.

This clone was counted only a few times. V is TRBV14 and J is TRBJ1-2; D possibly corresponds to TRBD1 (5 bases). The CDR3 totals 16 residues. Germline CDR1 and CDR2: SGHDN and FVKESK. V dropped 4 bases and J dropped 7 bases, with 22 bases sitting between them. CDR3 sequence reads: CASSREPWTGQGGYTF. The CDR3 nucleotides are TGTGCCAGCAGCCGTGAACCTTGGACCGGACAAGGTGGCTACACCTTC.

This clone has only a few counts. This sequence joins TRBV6-1 and TRBJ1-4; D call uncertain. V shed 2 bases and J shed 11 bases, with 15 bases lying between them. This CDR3 has 14 residues. Per germline, CDR1 MNHNS and CDR2 SASEGT. CDR3 in DNA: TGTGCCAGCAGTGAATCCCCCACTCCGGGGAAACTGTTTTTT. Residues: CASSESPTPGKLFF.

Comment on this clone: Other nucleotide sequences in the sample specify the same CDR3. The V and J genes are TRBV20-1 and TRBJ2-7; D not certain. The V end was cut by 5 bases, the J end by 2 bases, with 4 bases between. Germline CDR1 is DFQATT and CDR2 is SNEGSKA (reference sequence). The CDR3 length is 10 residues. CDR3 nucleotides: TGCAGTGCTTCAACCTACGAGCAGTACTTC. Protein: CSASTYEQYF.

The chain couples TRBV30 to TRBJ2-1; the D is unclear. The ends were cut back, 3 bases at V and 9 bases at J, with 9 bases in the middle. Germline lookup yields CDR1 GTSNPN and CDR2 SVGIG (reference sequence). This CDR3 region has 11 residues. CDR3 DNA: TGTGCCTGGAGGGTACGGCGTGAGCAGTTCTTC. Translation gives CAWRVRREQFF.

This clone showed up just a few times. The rearrangement uses TRBV30 and TRBJ1-5; D not resolved. Trimming shortened V by 2 bases and J by 4 bases, and 9 bases separated the two germline ends. Germline-derived CDR1 and CDR2 are GTSNPN and SVGIG (reference sequence). The CDR3 covers 13 residues. The chain's CDR3 is CAWSPQENQPQHF. For the CDR3, the DNA is TGTGCCTGGAGTCCCCAGGAGAATCAGCCCCAGCATTTT.

This sequence joins TRBV6-5 and TRBJ2-1, with a possible D match to TRBD2 (6 bases). Trimming removed 10 bases at V and 2 bases at J, with 15 bases between. There are 14 residues in the CDR3. Looked up from germline, CDR1 is MNHEY and CDR2 is SVGAGI. The CDR3 region has the DNA TGTGCCACCGCGTTCGGGAGAACCTACAATGAGCAGTTCTTC. It yields the protein CATAFGRTYNEQFF.